This T cell receptor (beta chain) comes out of a study of Graves' ophthalmopathy and Graves' hyperthyroidism. Scientists amplified the TCR beta CDR3 regions from RNA transcripts. HTBI primers served in a first-round RT-PCR, which a second-round multiplex PCR followed. TCRdb re-analysed the multiplex PCR reads in MiXCR, keeping a single row per CDR3 protein. The table includes about 740,000 distinct CDR3 sequences, 35% to 50% detected once. This clonotype was obtained from an adult man with Graves' ophthalmopathy. The sample comprised peripheral blood.

CDR3 protein: CASNSRLAGAYEQYF. The CDR3 DNA is TGTGCCAGCAATTCCCGGCTAGCGGGAGCCTACGAGCAGTACTTC. V usage is TRBV6-2 or TRBV6-3 and J usage is TRBJ2-7; 10 bases align to TRBD2. This CDR3 spans 15 amino acids. Germline trimming cut 7 bases from V and 2 bases from J; bases unmatched to any gene: 8. Per germline, CDR1 MNHEY and CDR2 SVGEGT.